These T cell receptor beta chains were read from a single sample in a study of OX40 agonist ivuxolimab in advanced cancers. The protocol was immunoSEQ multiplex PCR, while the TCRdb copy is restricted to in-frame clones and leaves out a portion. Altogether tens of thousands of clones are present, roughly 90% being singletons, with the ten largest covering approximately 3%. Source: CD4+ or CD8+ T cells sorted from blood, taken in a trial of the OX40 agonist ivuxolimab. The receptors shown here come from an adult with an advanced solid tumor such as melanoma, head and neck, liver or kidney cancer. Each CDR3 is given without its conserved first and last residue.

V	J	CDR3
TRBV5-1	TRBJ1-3	ASSAAWGNTIY
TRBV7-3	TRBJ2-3	ASSLDHWNTQY
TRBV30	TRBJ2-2	AWSVFYGGNGGTGELF
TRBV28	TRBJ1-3	ASSFLFGNTIY
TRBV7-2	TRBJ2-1	ASSLWDEQF
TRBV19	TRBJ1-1	ASSGASYTEAF
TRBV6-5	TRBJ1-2	ASSPDSNNYGYT
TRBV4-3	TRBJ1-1	ASSQAHFGATEAF
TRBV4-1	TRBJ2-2	ASSPTSQNTGELF
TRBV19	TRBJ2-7	ASSSRGAGYEQY
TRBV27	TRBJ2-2	ASSLLVDTGELF
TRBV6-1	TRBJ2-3	ASSEGDYLTDTQY
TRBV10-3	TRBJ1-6	AISEGILTPLH
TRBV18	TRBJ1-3	ASSPGESTIY
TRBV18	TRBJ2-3	ASSVSGTSTDTQY
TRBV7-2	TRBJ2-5	ASSYFAGAQETQY
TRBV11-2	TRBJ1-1	ASTRTGGTEAF
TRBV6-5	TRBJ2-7	ASRSAGGPEQY
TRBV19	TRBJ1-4	ASSIRAVEEKLF
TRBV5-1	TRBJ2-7	ASSSGMRQLFLYEQY
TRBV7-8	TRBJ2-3	ASSSPLWTPKGYPDTQY
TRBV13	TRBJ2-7	ASSLGSQGTYEQY
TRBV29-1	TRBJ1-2	SVDNGYT
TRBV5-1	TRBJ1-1	ASNRGPTQEAF
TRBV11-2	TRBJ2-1	ASSLGWGAENEQF
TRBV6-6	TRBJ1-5	ASSTGSNQPQH
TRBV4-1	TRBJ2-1	ASSILAGSSSYNEQF
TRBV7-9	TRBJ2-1	ASSLASSGKAQIEQF
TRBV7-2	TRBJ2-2	ASRPQANTGELF
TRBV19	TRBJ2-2	ASSIIGQGAPGELF
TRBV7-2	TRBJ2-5	ASSLLPGQGEETQY
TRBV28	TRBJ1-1	ASTMTGVNTEAF
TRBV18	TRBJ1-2	ASSPTGGYGYT
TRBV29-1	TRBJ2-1	SVVGDSHPNEQF
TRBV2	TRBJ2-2	ASRDREIGELF
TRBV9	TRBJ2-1	ASSDSGSSYNEQF
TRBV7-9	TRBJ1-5	ASSQSSVFDQPQH
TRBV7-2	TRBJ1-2	ASSLVGGPQDGYT
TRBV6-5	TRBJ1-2	ASSYLTGYGYT
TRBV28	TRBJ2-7	ASRVGGTGVNEQY
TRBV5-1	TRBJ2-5	ASSSGTVTTQETQY
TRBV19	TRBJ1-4	ASSILGGGPNEKLF
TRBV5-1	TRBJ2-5	ASSLQETQY
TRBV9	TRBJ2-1	ASSSQGGPYNEQF
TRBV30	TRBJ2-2	AWSAGLNTGELF
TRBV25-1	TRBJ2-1	ASSERLAGGNEQF
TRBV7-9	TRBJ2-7	ASSRQEDSYEQY
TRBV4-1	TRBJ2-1	ASSHQLAGGPKTEQF
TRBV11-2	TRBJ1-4	ASSSIYPGQVNEKLF
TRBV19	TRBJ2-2	ASSIGSWPGELF
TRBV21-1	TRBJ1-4	ASSPRRGRGVNEKLF
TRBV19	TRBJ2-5	ASSIVGHEQETQY
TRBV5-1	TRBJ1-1	ASSSGTGKTEAF
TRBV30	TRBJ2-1	AWSVSGENEQF
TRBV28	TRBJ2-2	ASSGAQARSGELF
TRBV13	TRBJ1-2	ASSRNPRVNYGYT
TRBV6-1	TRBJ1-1	ASSEEAGGGIVAF
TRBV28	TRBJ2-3	ASKPRTDTQY
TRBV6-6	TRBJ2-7	ASSFSRSEQY